This T cell receptor beta chain was documented in a study of control samples from healthy donors and cancer patients. Libraries were prepared by immunoSEQ multiplex PCR; TCRdb keeps only in-frame clonotypes and omits some of them. The table records about 50,000 clones, approximately 94% of them present only once. Trimming cost V 2 bases and J 3 bases; bases outside gene matches: 9. Germline V gives CDR1 SGHTA, CDR2 FQGNSA. The CDR3 has 17 residues. The sequence was obtained from a man between 25 and 39 years old with colorectal cancer. The source material was PBMCs. This chain connects TRBV7-2 to TRBJ2-1; TRBD2 agrees at 8 bases. DNA of the CDR3: TGTGCCAGCAGCTTAAGGGCTAGCGGGTACCGCTACAATGAGCAGTTCTTC. Protein product: CASSLRASGYRYNEQFF.